What follows is one TCR beta chain and its context. Data came from immunoSEQ multiplex PCR; TCRdb stores just in-frame clones and leaves some out. The profile shows about 100,000 clones, 80% to 95% of them singletons. This record comes from a study of T cell changes during pregnancy in multiple sclerosis. CDR1 and CDR2 (germline): LGHNT, FRNRAP. This CDR3 contains 19 residues. J was trimmed by 3 bases and V by 3 bases; bases with no gene match: 14. The clonotype originates from a female donor with multiple sclerosis, enrolled in a pregnancy study. The sequences come from peripheral blood, collected after pregnancy. The chain uses TRBV12-5 and TRBJ2-2, with 9 bases aligning to TRBD1. In DNA, the CDR3 is TGTGCTAGTGGTTTTAGCTCCCGGGACAGGGTGACGGACACCGGGGAGCTGTTTTTT. This sequence encodes CASGFSSRDRVTDTGELFF.